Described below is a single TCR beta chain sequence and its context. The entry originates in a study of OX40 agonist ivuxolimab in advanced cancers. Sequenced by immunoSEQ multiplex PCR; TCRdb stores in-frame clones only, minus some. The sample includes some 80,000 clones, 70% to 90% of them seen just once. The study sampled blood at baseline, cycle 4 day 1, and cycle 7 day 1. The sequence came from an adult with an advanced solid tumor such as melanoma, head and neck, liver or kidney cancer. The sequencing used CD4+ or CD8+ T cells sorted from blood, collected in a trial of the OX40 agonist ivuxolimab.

CDR3 in DNA: TGCGCCAGCAGCATTGGGACAGGGGAACAGCCCCAGCATTTT. This translates into CASSIGTGEQPQHF. The chain has TRBV5-1 and TRBJ1-5, with 10 bases that match TRBD1. V lost 4 bases, J lost 7 bases, and 5 bases stayed unmatched. The CDR3 runs 14 residues. Germline values: CDR1 SGHRS, CDR2 YFSETQ.